Below, one T cell receptor (beta chain) is given with its context. Its recognized antigen is unknown. Base qualities are not at hand, and no much larger clone is one base apart. The data stem from a study of response to subunit inactivated influenza vaccine listed by TCRdb under 2018. For context, the study as a whole: The study used deep quantitative T cell receptor repertoire profiling to track responses to a trivalent subunit inactivated influenza vaccine.

The protocol used for the library was RT-PCR. Sequenced on an Illumina HiSeq 2500. TCRdb trimmed public reads at Q25 via fastp, called clones via MiXCR and kept in-frame beta chains. Entries that share a CDR3 protein sequence are merged under the most common genes and DNA. In all, the sample holds over 650,000 distinct CDR3 sequences, and around 18% of those were seen once. The top ten constitute approximately 11% of the sample. Taken from the germline V gene, the CDR1 and CDR2 loops are SGHRS and YFSETQ. From cysteine to phenylalanine, the CDR3 is 15 amino acids long. Only the CDR3 DNA is retained, 45 bases long and in frame from the first base. The trim is 4 bases for V and 5 bases for J, with a gap of 18 bases between the germline ends. On the study overall, not on this receptor specifically: The authors suggested that each seasonal influenza vaccination may recruit only a limited number of new T cells.

The receptor's source is a man aged 45-60 years who received an inactivated influenza vaccine. Donor details come from another sample of the same person, matched by shared clones. Sequenced here: PBMCs from blood, sampled roughly 5 days after vaccination. The sequence joins TRBV5-1 to TRBJ2-5; a confident D gene designation cannot be given. The DNA sequence reads TGCGCCAGCAGCCCCTCCCGGCCTACGAGGGAGACCCAGTACTTC. Translated, it reads CASSPSRPTRETQYF.